The 26 T cell receptor beta chains listed next were all sequenced from one sample in a study of blood T cells in healthy people across ages. Primed by a sample-barcoded 5' primer and a J-beta primer mix, a second PCR proceeded for about 6 to 12 cycles. TCRdb re-called the 5' RACE reads with MiXCR, one entry per CDR3 protein. Of around 820,000 distinct CDR3 sequences listed, around 25% were seen once; the top ten hold more than 3%. These sequences were also reported in another study, on T cells of mothers and their children.

Sequenced material: blood. These receptors originate from a boy between 10 and 17 years old in good health.

This clonotype was seen a handful of times. The chain joins TRBV4-2 to TRBJ2-7, with D possibly being TRBD1 (6 bases). In germline, CDR1 is LGHNA, CDR2 YNFKEQ. V gave up 0 bases and J gave up 6 bases, with 12 bases separating them. The CDR3 runs to 14 residues. CDR3 sequence reads: CASSQEGAGVEQYF. The CDR3, as DNA: TGTGCCAGCAGCCAAGAGGGGGCAGGGGTCGAGCAGTACTTC.

V is TRBV4-3 and J is TRBJ2-2, with D possibly being TRBD1 (6 bases). Trimming removed 0 bases at V and 4 bases at J, with 12 bases between. CDR1 LGHNA and CDR2 YSLEER come from the germline V gene. The CDR3 consists of 16 residues. The CDR3 DNA is TGCGCCAGCAGCCAAGAGAGGGGGACCAGCACCGGGGAGCTGTTTTTT. This encodes CASSQERGTSTGELFF.

The V call is TRBV12-3 or TRBV12-4, the J call TRBJ1-5; tentatively, D is TRBD1 (6 bases). The germline V and J ends were trimmed by 7 bases and 6 bases, with 19 bases remaining between them. The CDR3 contains 15 residues. Here the CDR3 reads CASNPAGAQGQPQHF. Here the CDR3 DNA reads TGTGCCAGCAACCCGGCGGGGGCCCAGGGTCAGCCCCAGCATTTT.

This clonotype was seen a handful of times. This chain joins TRBV4-1 and TRBJ1-1; D uncertain. The CDR3 covers 15 residues. V shed 1 base and J shed 5 bases, with 14 bases lying between them. Germline-derived CDR1 and CDR2 are MGHRA and YSYEKL. CDR3 DNA sequence: TGCGCCAGCAGCCAAGGAATATACTCGGGGACTGAAGCTTTCTTT. Translated: CASSQGIYSGTEAFF.

The chain combines TRBV9 with TRBJ2-3; tentative D call: TRBD1 (6 bases). Looked up from germline, CDR1 is SGDLS and CDR2 is YYNGEE. There are 14 residues in the CDR3. V lost 4 bases and J 9 bases, leaving 18 bases between the germline ends. The CDR3 is CASSSINRVSTQYF. Here the CDR3 DNA reads TGTGCCAGCAGCTCCATTAACAGGGTGTCCACGCAGTATTTT.

The chain links TRBV12-3 or TRBV12-4 to TRBJ2-7; 7 nucleotides line up with TRBD1. This CDR3 has 14 residues. V lost 6 bases and J lost 5; bases outside the gene matches: 10. In DNA, the CDR3 is TGTGCCAGCAGGCCACAGGGGATTAGGGACGAGCAGTACTTC. Protein product: CASRPQGIRDEQYF.

This chain joins TRBV20-1 and TRBJ2-3; TRBD2 is a possible D gene (6 bases). Germline V gene data show CDR1 as DFQATT and CDR2 as SNEGSKA (reference sequence). The CDR3 length is 16 residues. Trimming pared 3 bases from V and 1 base from J, leaving 17 bases between. CDR3 coding DNA: TGCAGTGCTAGGTTAGCGGAGGTCTACGGCACAGATACGCAGTATTTT. Protein sequence: CSARLAEVYGTDTQYF.

The rearrangement links TRBV14 to TRBJ1-2; D is possibly TRBD1 (6 bases). V was shortened by 4 bases and J by 8 bases, with 17 bases between the two germline ends. CDR1 is SGHDN, CDR2 FVKESK, per germline. There are 14 residues in the CDR3. The CDR3 DNA sequence: TGTGCCAGCAGCCTCACGACAGGAGGGTTCGGCTACACCTTC. Its protein product is CASSLTTGGFGYTF.

The chain links TRBV12-3 or TRBV12-4 to TRBJ2-7; 11 bases agree with TRBD2. The DNA end is a closer match to TRBJ2-1, so the J assignment may be wrong. The CDR3 runs to 15 residues. CDR3 sequence reads: CASRILAGAANEQFF. In DNA form, the CDR3 reads TGTGCCAGCAGGATACTAGCGGGAGCTGCGAATGAGCAGTTCTTC.

This clonotype was observed a handful of times. The CDR3 nucleotides read TGTGCCAGCAGCCCGGGACAGGCGAGTAACGAGCAGTACTTC. This gives the protein CASSPGQASNEQYF. The chain couples TRBV7-9 to TRBJ2-7; TRBD1 agrees at 8 bases. Germline loops: CDR1 SEHNR, CDR2 FQNEAQ (reference sequence). This CDR3 has 14 residues. The V and J ends lost 5 bases and 5 bases, in that order; junction bases with no gene match: 8.

The chain employs TRBV12-3 or TRBV12-4 and TRBJ2-3; 12 bases agree with TRBD2. The trim removed 4 bases at V and 6 bases at J, leaving 2 bases unmatched. The CDR3 is 14 residues long. CDR3 bases: TGTGCCAGCAGTTCTAGCGGGGGGGCTGATACGCAGTATTTT. Protein: CASSSSGGADTQYF.

V usage is TRBV20-1 and J usage is TRBJ2-1; 7 bases map to TRBD1. The germline V gene encodes CDR1 DFQATT and CDR2 SNEGSKA (reference sequence). V lost 0 bases, J lost 2 bases, and 4 bases stayed unmatched. The CDR3 length is 15 residues. The CDR3 sequence is CSARDLGQPYNEQFF. CDR3 DNA: TGCAGTGCTAGAGATCTGGGACAGCCCTACAATGAGCAGTTCTTC.

This clonotype was observed a few times. The chain recombines TRBV29-1 with TRBJ2-5; 11 bases agree with TRBD2. The J call may be incorrect, as the DNA end agrees better with TRBJ2-1. Germline V gene lookup returns CDR1 SQVTM and CDR2 ANQGSEA. This CDR3 contains 13 residues. The CDR3 loop reads CSVKGLAGGEQFF. The CDR3 nucleotides are TGCAGCGTCAAGGGGCTAGCGGGAGGCGAGCAGTTCTTC.

This clonotype has a handful of counts. The chain links TRBV18 to TRBJ1-1; D not certain. The CDR3 extends over 12 amino acids. Germline V lookup: CDR1 KGHSH, CDR2 LQKENI. V was pared by 1 base and J by 11 bases, with 11 bases between. CDR3 nucleotide sequence: TGTGCCAGCTCACCACATGGGGAGTTCGCTTTCTTT. It specifies CASSPHGEFAFF.

This clonotype was seen a handful of times. The chain carries TRBV27 and TRBJ2-5; tentatively, D is TRBD2 (5 bases). This CDR3 comprises 14 residues. The V end was cut by 3 bases, the J end by 5 bases, with 13 bases between. Germline-derived CDR1 and CDR2 are MNHEY and SMNVEV (reference sequence). For the CDR3, the DNA is TGTGCCAGCAGTTTCCTTTCTAGCTGGGAGACCCAGTACTTC. This sequence encodes CASSFLSSWETQYF.

The CDR3 protein is CASSSQTGQNIQYF. For the CDR3, the DNA is TGTGCCAGCAGCTCCCAGACAGGGCAAAACATTCAGTACTTC. The genes are TRBV2 and TRBJ2-4; 7 nucleotides agree with TRBD1. Germline CDR1 and CDR2: SNHLY and FYNNEI. The CDR3 consists of 14 residues. V lost 6 bases to trimming and J lost 5 bases; unmatched junction nucleotides: 7.

This clonotype has just a few counts. One junction end does not reproduce the germline sequence, and a read error may be involved. The V call is TRBV29-1, the J call TRBJ2-3; TRBD2 matches 10 bases. CDR1 SQVTM and CDR2 ANQGSEA come from the germline V gene. This CDR3 has 13 residues. The CDR3 protein is CSGEAGGSDTQYF. For the CDR3, the DNA is TGCAGCGGTGAAGCGGGAGGGTCAGATACGCAGTATTTT.

The rearrangement uses TRBV7-9 and TRBJ2-7; no reliable D call. Germline CDR1 reads SEHNR; CDR2 reads FQNEAQ (reference sequence). V was cut by 5 bases and J by 3 bases, with 26 bases left in between. This CDR3 spans 18 amino acids. The CDR3 here is CASSPTSLGPQASYEQYF. CDR3 nucleotide sequence: TGTGCCAGCAGCCCCACTTCCCTAGGGCCTCAAGCAAGCTACGAGCAGTACTTC.

This clonotype was found a few times. The chain links TRBV21-1 to TRBJ1-3; the table's D call, TRBD1, has no DNA check behind it. TRBV21-1 is a recognized pseudogene. The CDR3 runs 13 residues. Here the CDR3 reads CASSRQDGNTIYF. DNA for the CDR3: TGTGCCAGCAGTAGACAGGACGGAAACACCATATATTTT.

The rearrangement joins TRBV9 to TRBJ1-2; 7 bases line up with TRBD1. After removal of 0 bases from V and 5 bases from J, the junction contained 4 bases not matched to a gene. CDR1 SGDLS and CDR2 YYNGEE come from the germline V gene. The CDR3 consists of 14 residues. DNA for the CDR3: TGTGCCAGCAGCGTAGAAACAGGGGAGTATGGCTACACCTTC. Residues: CASSVETGEYGYTF.

This clonotype was counted between two and nine times. This rearrangement joins TRBV6-5 to TRBJ1-3; a weak D match, TRBD1 (5 bases). This CDR3 is 14 amino acids long. CDR1 and CDR2 from the germline V gene are MNHEY and SVGAGI. Trimming pared 8 bases from V and 0 bases from J, leaving 11 bases between. The CDR3 is CASRQGVSGNTIYF. The CDR3 DNA reads TGTGCCAGCCGTCAGGGCGTCTCTGGAAACACCATATATTTT.

In its sample, this clonotype was seen many times. The chain recombines TRBV7-9 with TRBJ1-1, with 9 bases fitting TRBD1. There are 12 residues in the CDR3. The germline V gene has CDR1 SEHNR and CDR2 FQNEAQ (reference sequence). V shed 5 bases, J shed 6 bases, and the junction held 1 base outside the gene matches. The CDR3 bases are TGTGCCAGCAGCCGACAGGGGGCTGAAGCTTTCTTT. This translates into CASSRQGAEAFF. The whole variable domain, remainder taken from reference TRBV7-9 and TRBJ1-1, is DTGVSQNPRHKITKRGQNVTFRCDPISEHNRLYWYRQTLGQGPEFLTYFQNEAQLEKSRLLSDRFSAERPKGSFSTLEIQRTEQGDSAMYLCASSRQGAEAFFGQGTRLTVV.

This clonotype was seen a few times. This rearrangement joins TRBV3-1 to TRBJ1-1; D is uncertain. CDR3 length equals 12 residues. Germline-derived CDR1 and CDR2 are LGHDT and YNNKEL (reference sequence). Trimming stripped 6 bases from V and 1 base from J, with 6 bases between. In DNA form, the CDR3 reads TGTGCCAGCAGGAAGAAGAACACTGAAGCTTTCTTT. Amino acids: CASRKKNTEAFF.

This clonotype occurred a few times. The chain links TRBV4-1 to TRBJ2-1; D possibly corresponds to TRBD2 (5 bases). V was shortened by 1 base and J by 2 bases, with 9 bases between the two germline ends. This CDR3 has 15 residues. Germline V CDR1 and CDR2: MGHRA, YSYEKL. Here the CDR3 reads CASSQGGGPYNEQFF. The CDR3 DNA sequence: TGCGCCAGCAGCCAAGGAGGAGGACCCTACAATGAGCAGTTCTTC.

V usage is TRBV12-3 or TRBV12-4 and J usage is TRBJ1-4, with D unclear. The CDR3 totals 15 residues. Trimming took 3 bases from V and 0 from J, leaving 8 bases between them. CDR3 bases: TGTGCCAGCAGTTTCTCCAGCTCAACTAATGAAAAACTGTTTTTT. It encodes CASSFSSSTNEKLFF.

V is TRBV28 and J is TRBJ2-7; tentative D call: TRBD1 (5 bases). The CDR3 extends over 15 amino acids. V was cut by 5 bases and J by 3 bases, with 17 bases left in between. Germline values: CDR1 MDHEN, CDR2 SYDVKM. The CDR3 protein is CASSMPGRGYYEQYF. The CDR3 nucleotides are TGTGCCAGCAGTATGCCAGGTAGGGGCTACTACGAGCAGTACTTC.